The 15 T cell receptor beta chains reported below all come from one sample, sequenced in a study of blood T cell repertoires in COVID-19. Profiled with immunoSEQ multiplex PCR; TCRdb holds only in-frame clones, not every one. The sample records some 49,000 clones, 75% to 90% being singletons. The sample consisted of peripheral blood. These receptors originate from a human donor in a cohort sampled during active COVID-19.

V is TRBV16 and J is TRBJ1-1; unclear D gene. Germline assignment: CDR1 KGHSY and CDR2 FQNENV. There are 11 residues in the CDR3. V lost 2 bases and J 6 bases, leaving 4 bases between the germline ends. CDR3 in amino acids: CASSQDSEAFF. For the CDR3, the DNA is TGTGCCAGCAGCCAAGACTCTGAAGCTTTCTTT.

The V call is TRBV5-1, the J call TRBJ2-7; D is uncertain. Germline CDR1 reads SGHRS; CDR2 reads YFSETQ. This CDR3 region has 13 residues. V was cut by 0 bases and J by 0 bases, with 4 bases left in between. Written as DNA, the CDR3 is TGCGCCAGCAGCTTGGCCAGCTCCTACGAGCAGTACTTC. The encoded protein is CASSLASSYEQYF.

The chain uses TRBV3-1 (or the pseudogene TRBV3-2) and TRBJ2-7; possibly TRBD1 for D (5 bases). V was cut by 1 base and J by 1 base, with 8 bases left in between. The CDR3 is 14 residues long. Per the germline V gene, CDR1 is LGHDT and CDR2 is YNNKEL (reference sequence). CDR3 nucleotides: TGTGCCAGCAGCCAAGGGACATTATCCTACGAGCAGTACTTC. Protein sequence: CASSQGTLSYEQYF.

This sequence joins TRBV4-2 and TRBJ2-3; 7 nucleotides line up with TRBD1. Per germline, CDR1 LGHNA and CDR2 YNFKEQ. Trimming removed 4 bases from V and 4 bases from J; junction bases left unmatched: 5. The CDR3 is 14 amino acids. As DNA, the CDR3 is TGTGCCAGCAGCCCCCGACAGGGTGCAGATACGCAGTATTTT. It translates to CASSPRQGADTQYF.

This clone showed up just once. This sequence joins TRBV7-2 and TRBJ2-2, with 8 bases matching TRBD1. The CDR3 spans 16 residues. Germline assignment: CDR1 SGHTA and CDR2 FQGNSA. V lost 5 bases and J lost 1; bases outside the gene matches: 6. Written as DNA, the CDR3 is TGTGCCAGCAGCCCCCGACAGGGGATGAACACCGGGGAGCTGTTTTTT. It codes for CASSPRQGMNTGELFF.

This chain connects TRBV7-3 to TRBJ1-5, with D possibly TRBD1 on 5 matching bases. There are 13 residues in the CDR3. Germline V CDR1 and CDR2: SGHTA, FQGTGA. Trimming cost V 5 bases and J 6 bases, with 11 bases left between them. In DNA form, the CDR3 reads TGTGCCAGCAGCCCAGGGAATGGTCAGCCCCAGCATTTT. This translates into CASSPGNGQPQHF. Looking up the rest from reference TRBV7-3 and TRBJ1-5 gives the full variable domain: GAGVSQTPSNKVTEKGKYVELRCDPISGHTALYWYRQSLGQGPEFLIYFQGTGAADDSGLPNDRFFAVRPEGSVSTLKIQRTERGDSAVYLCASSPGNGQPQHFGDGTRLSIL.

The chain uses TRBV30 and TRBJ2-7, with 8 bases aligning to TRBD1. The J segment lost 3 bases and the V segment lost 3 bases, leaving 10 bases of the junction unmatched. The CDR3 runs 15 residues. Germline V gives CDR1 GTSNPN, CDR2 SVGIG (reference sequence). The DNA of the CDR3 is TGTGCCTGGAGCCCCGGGACAGGCAAGGGCTACGAGCAGTACTTC. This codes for CAWSPGTGKGYEQYF.

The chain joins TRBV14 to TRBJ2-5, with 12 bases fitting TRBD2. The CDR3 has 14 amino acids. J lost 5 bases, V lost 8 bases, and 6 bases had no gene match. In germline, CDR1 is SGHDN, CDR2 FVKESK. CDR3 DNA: TGTGCCAGCTCGGGACTAGCGGGCCAGGAGACCCAGTACTTC. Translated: CASSGLAGQETQYF.

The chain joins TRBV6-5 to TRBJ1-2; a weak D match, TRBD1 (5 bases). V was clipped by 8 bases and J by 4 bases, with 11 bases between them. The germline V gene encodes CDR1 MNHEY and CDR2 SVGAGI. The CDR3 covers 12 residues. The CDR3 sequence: CASLGGTYGYTF. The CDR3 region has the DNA TGTGCCAGCCTCGGGGGTACCTATGGCTACACCTTC.

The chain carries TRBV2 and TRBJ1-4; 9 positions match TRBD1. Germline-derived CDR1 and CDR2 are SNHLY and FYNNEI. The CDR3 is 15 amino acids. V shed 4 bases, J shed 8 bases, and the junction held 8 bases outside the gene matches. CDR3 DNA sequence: TGTGCCAGCAGTGCGGGCGGGACAGGGATCGAAAAACTGTTTTTT. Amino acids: CASSAGGTGIEKLFF.

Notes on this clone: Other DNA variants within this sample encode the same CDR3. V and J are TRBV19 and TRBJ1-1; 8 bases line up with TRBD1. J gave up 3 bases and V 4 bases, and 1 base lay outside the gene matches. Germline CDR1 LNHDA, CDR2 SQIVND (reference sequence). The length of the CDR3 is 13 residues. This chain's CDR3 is CASSTTGDTEAFF. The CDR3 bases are TGTGCCAGTAGTACGACAGGGGACACTGAAGCTTTCTTT.

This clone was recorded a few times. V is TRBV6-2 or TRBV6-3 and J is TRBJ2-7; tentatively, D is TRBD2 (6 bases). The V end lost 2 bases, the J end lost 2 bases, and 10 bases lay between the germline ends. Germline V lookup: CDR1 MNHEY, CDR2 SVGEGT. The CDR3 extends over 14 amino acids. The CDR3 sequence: CASSYGGKAYEQYF. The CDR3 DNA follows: TGTGCCAGCAGTTACGGCGGGAAGGCCTACGAGCAGTACTTC.

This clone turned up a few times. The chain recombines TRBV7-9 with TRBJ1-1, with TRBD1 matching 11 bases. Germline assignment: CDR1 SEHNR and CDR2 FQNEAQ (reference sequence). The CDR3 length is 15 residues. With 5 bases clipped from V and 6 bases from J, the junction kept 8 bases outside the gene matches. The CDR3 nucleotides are TGTGCCAGCAGCCCGCCCCCGGACAGGGGGCCTGAAGCTTTCTTT. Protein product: CASSPPPDRGPEAFF.

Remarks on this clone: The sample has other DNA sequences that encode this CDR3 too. Written as DNA, the CDR3 is TGTGCCAGCTCACCAAGGACAGGGACGAACAGCAATCAGCCCCAGCATTTT. Its translation: CASSPRTGTNSNQPQHF. The chain employs TRBV18 and TRBJ1-5, with 8 positions matching TRBD1. J was trimmed by 1 base and V by 2 bases; bases with no gene match: 7. The CDR3 is 17 residues long. Germline V CDR1 and CDR2: KGHSH, LQKENI. The variable domain in full, with the rest retrieved from reference TRBV18 and TRBJ1-5, is NAGVMQNPRHLVRRRGQEARLRCSPMKGHSHVYWYRQLPEEGLKFMVYLQKENIIDESGMPKERFSAEFPKEGPSILRIQQVVRGDSAAYFCASSPRTGTNSNQPQHFGDGTRLSIL.

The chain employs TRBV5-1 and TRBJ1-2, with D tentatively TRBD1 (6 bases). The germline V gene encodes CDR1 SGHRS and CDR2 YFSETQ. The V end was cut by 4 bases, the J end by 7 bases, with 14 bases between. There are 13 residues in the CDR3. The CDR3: CASSEQGQGGYTF. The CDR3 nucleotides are TGCGCCAGCAGCGAACAGGGTCAGGGTGGCTACACCTTC.